The present entry profiles one TCR beta chain with its context. The data derive from a study of blood T cell repertoires in COVID-19. Study at large: Spain, Italy and the United States supplied samples that represented acute and convalescent COVID-19. T cells, B-cell-depleted T cells, or PBMCs supplied cDNA or gDNA.

Per the authors' pipeline: Counts of nucleated cells, estimated from reference gene primer amplification, were obtained. Sequenced by immunoSEQ multiplex PCR; TCRdb stores in-frame clones only, minus some. The V and J calls and clone size are taken from that table; D and trimming were inferred from the DNA. Of 100,000 to 130,000 clones in the sample, approximately 70% are singletons; the top ten hold around 1.7%. The CDR3 loop spans 12 amino acids. The germline gives CDR1 LNHDA, CDR2 SQIVND (reference sequence). With 10 bases removed from V and 1 base from J, the gap between germline ends came to 8 bases.

The V gene is TRBV19, the J gene TRBJ1-5; D unresolved. The receptor comes from a woman aged 40 to 50 with acute or convalescent COVID-19. Material: peripheral blood. CDR3 in amino acids: CANSLSNQPQHF. CDR3 coding DNA: TGTGCCAATAGCTTAAGCAATCAGCCCCAGCATTTT.